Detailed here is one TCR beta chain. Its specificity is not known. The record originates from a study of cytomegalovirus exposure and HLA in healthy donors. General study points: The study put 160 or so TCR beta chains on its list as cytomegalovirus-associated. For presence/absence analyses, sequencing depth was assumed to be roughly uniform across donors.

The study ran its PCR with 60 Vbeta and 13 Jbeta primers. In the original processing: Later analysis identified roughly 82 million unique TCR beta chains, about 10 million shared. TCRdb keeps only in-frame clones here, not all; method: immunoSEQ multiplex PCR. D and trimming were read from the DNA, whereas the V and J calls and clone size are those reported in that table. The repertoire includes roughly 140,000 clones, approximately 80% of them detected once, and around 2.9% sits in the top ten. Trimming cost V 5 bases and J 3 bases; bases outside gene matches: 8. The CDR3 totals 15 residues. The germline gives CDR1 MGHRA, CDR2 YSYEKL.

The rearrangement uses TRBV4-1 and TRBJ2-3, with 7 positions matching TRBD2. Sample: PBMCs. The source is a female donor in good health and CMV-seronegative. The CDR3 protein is CASSGRLAGTDTQYF. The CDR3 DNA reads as TGCGCCAGCAGCGGACGACTAGCAGGGACAGATACGCAGTATTTT.